The rows below give T cell receptor beta chains drawn from one sample of a study of blood T cell repertoires in COVID-19. Sequencing used immunoSEQ multiplex PCR; TCRdb keeps in-frame clones, though not all of them. Of a few hundred thousand clones listed, approximately 80% are singletons. Sequencing was performed on peripheral blood. These receptors originate from a woman between 55 and 75 years old who had recovered from COVID-19. The CDR3 runs from the conserved cysteine through the conserved F or W. Each record gives: D gene, J gene, clone size, V gene, CDR3 protein, CDR3 DNA. D genes are given only for firm matches. The listing skips clone size in some rows; elsewhere it reads once, few, many or a size class.

d_call: NA; j_call: TRBJ1-1; clone_size: NA; v_call: TRBV21-1; cdr3_aa: CASSKAGQGDTEAFF; cdr3_nt: TGTGCCAGCAGCAAAGCGGGACAGGGGGACACTGAAGCTTTCTTT
d_call: NA; j_call: TRBJ2-7; clone_size: NA; v_call: TRBV29-1; cdr3_aa: CSVEQGRYEQYF; cdr3_nt: TGCAGCGTCGAGCAGGGCCGCTACGAGCAGTACTTC
d_call: NA; j_call: TRBJ2-2; clone_size: NA; v_call: TRBV6-5; cdr3_aa: CASRQATNTGELFF; cdr3_nt: TGTGCCAGCAGACAGGCTACTAACACCGGGGAGCTGTTTTTT
d_call: NA; j_call: TRBJ2-5; clone_size: few; v_call: TRBV18; cdr3_aa: CASSVEETQYF; cdr3_nt: TGTGCCAGCTCAGTCGAAGAGACCCAGTACTTC
d_call: NA; j_call: TRBJ1-2; clone_size: NA; v_call: TRBV4-2; cdr3_aa: CASSQGRGEGYGYTF; cdr3_nt: TGTGCCAGCAGCCAAGGACGGGGGGAAGGCTATGGCTACACCTTC
d_call: NA; j_call: TRBJ2-7; clone_size: NA; v_call: TRBV7-2; cdr3_aa: CASSTRQVYEQYF; cdr3_nt: TGTGCCAGCAGCACCCGACAGGTCTACGAGCAGTACTTC
d_call: TRBD1; j_call: TRBJ2-3; clone_size: NA; v_call: TRBV18; cdr3_aa: CASSRDSFSTDTQYF; cdr3_nt: TGTGCCAGCTCTCGGGACAGCTTTAGCACAGATACGCAGTATTTT
d_call: NA; j_call: TRBJ2-5; clone_size: NA; v_call: TRBV12-5; cdr3_aa: CASGLGRTILREETQYF; cdr3_nt: TGTGCTAGTGGTTTGGGAAGGACTATATTAAGGGAAGAGACCCAGTACTTC
d_call: NA; j_call: TRBJ1-2; clone_size: many; v_call: TRBV4-1; cdr3_aa: CASSPGDRIGQGYTF; cdr3_nt: TGCGCCAGCAGCCCCGGCGACAGGATAGGTCAAGGCTACACCTTC
d_call: TRBD1; j_call: TRBJ1-2; clone_size: NA; v_call: TRBV14; cdr3_aa: CASSRVRGLGYTF; cdr3_nt: TGTGCCAGCAGCAGGGTCAGGGGGCTCGGCTACACCTTC
d_call: NA; j_call: TRBJ1-1; clone_size: NA; v_call: TRBV6-6; cdr3_aa: CASIQGGAFF; cdr3_nt: TGTGCCAGCATCCAGGGAGGCGCTTTCTTT
d_call: NA; j_call: TRBJ1-5; clone_size: NA; v_call: TRBV5-4; cdr3_aa: CASSLGGGLSNQPQHF; cdr3_nt: TGTGCCAGCAGCTTGGGGGGGGGATTGAGCAATCAGCCCCAGCATTTT
d_call: TRBD2; j_call: TRBJ2-3; clone_size: NA; v_call: TRBV11-1; cdr3_aa: CASSPTWRGGTDTQYF; cdr3_nt: TGTGCCAGCAGCCCCACTTGGCGGGGGGGCACAGATACGCAGTATTTT
d_call: TRBD1; j_call: TRBJ1-2; clone_size: NA; v_call: TRBV9; cdr3_aa: CASSITGGDNYGYTF; cdr3_nt: TGTGCCAGCAGCATAACAGGGGGCGATAACTATGGCTACACCTTC
d_call: NA; j_call: TRBJ2-1; clone_size: NA; v_call: TRBV21-1; cdr3_aa: CASSLPLGAGGCNEQFF; cdr3_nt: TGTGCCAGCAGCCTTCCACTTGGGGCAGGGGGTTGCAATGAGCAGTTCTTC
d_call: NA; j_call: TRBJ1-6; clone_size: once; v_call: TRBV4-2; cdr3_aa: CASSQEQGMVSYNSPLHF; cdr3_nt: TGTGCCAGCAGCCAAGAACAGGGTATGGTCTCCTATAATTCACCCCTCCACTTT